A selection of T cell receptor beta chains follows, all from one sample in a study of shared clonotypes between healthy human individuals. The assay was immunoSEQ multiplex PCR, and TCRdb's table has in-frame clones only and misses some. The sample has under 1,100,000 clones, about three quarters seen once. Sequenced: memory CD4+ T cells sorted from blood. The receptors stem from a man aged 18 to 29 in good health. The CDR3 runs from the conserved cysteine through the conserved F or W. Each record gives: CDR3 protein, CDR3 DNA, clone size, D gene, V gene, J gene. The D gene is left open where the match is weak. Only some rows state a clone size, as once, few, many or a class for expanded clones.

CDR3aa: CASRGGTGGNQPQHF; CDR3nt: TGTGCCAGCAGAGGAGGGACAGGGGGTAATCAGCCCCAGCATTTT; abundance: -; d_gene: TRBD1; v_gene: TRBV2; j_gene: TRBJ1-5
CDR3aa: CASSLPVSEKLFF; CDR3nt: TGTGCCAGCAGCCTTCCGGTGTCTGAAAAACTGTTTTTT; abundance: few; d_gene: -; v_gene: TRBV5-6; j_gene: TRBJ1-4
CDR3aa: CSVEEGMAEAFF; CDR3nt: TGCAGCGTTGAAGAGGGGATGGCTGAAGCTTTCTTT; abundance: -; d_gene: -; v_gene: TRBV29-1; j_gene: TRBJ1-1
CDR3aa: CASTYSASGGIGYTF; CDR3nt: TGTGCCAGCACCTATTCTGCCTCAGGGGGCATTGGCTACACCTTC; abundance: -; d_gene: TRBD1; v_gene: TRBV6-5; j_gene: TRBJ1-2
CDR3aa: CASSYSMGVSYGYTF; CDR3nt: TGTGCCAGCAGTTACTCGATGGGGGTGAGCTATGGCTACACCTTC; abundance: -; d_gene: -; v_gene: TRBV6-6; j_gene: TRBJ1-2
CDR3aa: CASSSGTGVSTGELFF; CDR3nt: TGTGCCAGCAGCTCTGGGACAGGTGTGAGTACCGGGGAGCTGTTTTTT; abundance: -; d_gene: TRBD1; v_gene: TRBV5-6; j_gene: TRBJ2-2
CDR3aa: CASGVIMVTLHF; CDR3nt: TGTGCCAGCGGGGTAATAATGGTAACCCTCCACTTT; abundance: -; d_gene: -; v_gene: TRBV28; j_gene: TRBJ1-6
CDR3aa: CASSRRTGVNTEAFF; CDR3nt: TGCGCCAGCAGCCGTCGGACCGGGGTAAACACTGAAGCTTTCTTT; abundance: -; d_gene: -; v_gene: TRBV5-1; j_gene: TRBJ1-1
CDR3aa: CASSPYTGSNQPQHF; CDR3nt: TGTGCCAGCAGCCCCTATACAGGTAGCAATCAGCCCCAGCATTTT; abundance: -; d_gene: -; v_gene: TRBV11-2; j_gene: TRBJ1-5
CDR3aa: CASSFDRGDGYTF; CDR3nt: TGTGCCAGCAGTTTCGACAGGGGGGATGGCTACACCTTC; abundance: few; d_gene: TRBD1; v_gene: TRBV6-5; j_gene: TRBJ1-2
CDR3aa: CAWSSSGTQYF; CDR3nt: TGTGCCTGGAGTAGCTCGGGGACCCAGTACTTC; abundance: few; d_gene: -; v_gene: TRBV30; j_gene: TRBJ2-5
CDR3aa: CASSPQTSGNEQFF; CDR3nt: TGCGCCAGCAGCCCGCAGACTAGCGGCAATGAGCAGTTCTTC; abundance: -; d_gene: TRBD2; v_gene: TRBV5-1; j_gene: TRBJ2-1
CDR3aa: CASSLRGDQPQHF; CDR3nt: TGTGCCAGCAGCCTCAGGGGAGATCAGCCCCAGCATTTT; abundance: -; d_gene: -; v_gene: TRBV7-2; j_gene: TRBJ1-5
CDR3aa: CASSPGANYGYTF; CDR3nt: TGTGCCAGCTCACCAGGGGCGAACTATGGCTACACCTTC; abundance: -; d_gene: -; v_gene: TRBV18; j_gene: TRBJ1-2